This TCR beta chain comes out of a study of T-cell memory formation after mild COVID-19 (dated by TCRdb to the early 2020s). About the investigation overall: Most TCR sequence clusters were specific to one of the two donors. In two donors, T-cell clones that expanded and contracted after mild COVID-19 were followed by sequencing TCRalpha and TCRbeta repertoires longitudinally. The cohort comprised two young, previously healthy adult volunteers, one female and one male.

Overall study results and their limits: Whether the second-wave clones peaking on day 37 were SARS-CoV-2 specific was not confirmed. Some responding clones were detected in pre-infection memory, which suggested that pre-existing cross-reactive memory T cells had joined the SARS-CoV-2 response. Balanced CD4/CD8 phenotypes were observed for clones contracting from day 15 to 85, whereas a bias towards CD4+ was observed for a second wave of clones expanding from day 15 to 37. Only two mild cases were covered in the study, and larger cohorts including severe cases with pre-infection samples were considered necessary. Contracting CD4+ clones were found mainly in CM and EM memory subsets, while CD8+ clones were enriched in EMRA.

Ficoll-Paque density gradient centrifugation was used to isolate PBMCs. The CDR3 holds 14 amino acids from the cysteine to the phenylalanine. The kept DNA is CDR3 alone, 42 bases in frame from the first base. From a lookup of the germline V gene (reference sequence), CDR1 and CDR2 are LNHDA and SQIVND. Relative to germline, V is 5 bases shorter and J is 1 base shorter, with 10 bases between their ends. This clonotype was picked up a small number of times. The antigen it recognizes is unknown. There are no base qualities to consult, and no much larger clone falls within one base. Instrument used: Illumina NovaSeq 6000. TCRalpha and TCRbeta cDNA libraries were built by 5'RACE with constant-segment primers, adding sample barcodes and unique molecular identifiers. RNA was extracted from every sample with Trizol reagent. Library amplification was performed in two PCR steps, and a second sample barcode and Illumina TruSeq adapters were introduced in the second step. Sequencing of libraries was performed on an Illumina NovaSeq with 2 x 150 bp paired-end reads. For the original study's pipeline: Reads were demultiplexed and collapsed into UMI-guided consensus sequences with migec v1.2.7. With mixcr v2.1.11, UMI consensuses were aligned to TRA and TRB V and J templates and assembled into clonotypes. A clonotype was counted as expanded or contracted only if both edgeR and NoisET called the change significant, with noise models trained on biological replicates. For edgeR calls, the cutoffs were a false discovery rate-adjusted p below 0.01 and a log2 fold-change threshold of 1. As an exploratory analysis of dynamics, PCA with hierarchical clustering was applied to max-normalized trajectories of the 1000 most abundant clonotypes. The CD4 or CD8 phenotype of responding clones was assigned using the separately sequenced CD4+ and CD8+ repertoires. The public sequencing data were trimmed at Q25 with fastp and processed into clonotypes with MiXCR by TCRdb, which kept only in-frame beta chains. Each entry merges the rows of one CDR3 protein and shows their most common DNA and genes. V and J calls and clone size were set by TCRdb, not the authors. This sample comprises 580,000 or so distinct CDR3 sequences, 15% to 20% of them detected only once. The ten largest account for approximately 8.1% of the sample.

The sequencing sample was made of PBMCs or a T cell subset sorted from them (not recorded which). The sequence joins TRBV19 to TRBJ2-3; a tentative D match to TRBD1 spans 5 bases. The clonotype was recovered from an adult woman who had mild COVID-19 (a few samples of this study predate the infection). The sample titles of this study are shuffled in the database, so cell type and time point are left out; the donor was told from shared clones. The DNA is TGTGCCAGTAGTCTACAGGACGGCACAGATACGCAGTATTTT. Its protein reads: CASSLQDGTDTQYF.